This T cell receptor (beta chain) is from a study of cytomegalovirus exposure and HLA in healthy donors. Study outcomes and limitations: For most TCR beta V segments, an earlier analysis put the productive rate at about 87% or about 30% of the time. When a later analysis compared HLA-associated TCR beta chains with equally common others, the HLA-associated chains turned out to be more clonally expanded and to have lower generation probabilities.

With regard to this clone: Its antigen remains unknown.

Germline CDR1 and CDR2: SGHDT and YYEEEE. The CDR3 is 12 residues long. Trimming cost V 0 bases and J 5 bases, with 4 bases left between them. PCR used 60 Vbeta primers and 13 Jbeta primers. TCRdb's copy holds only in-frame clones and misses some; the assay was immunoSEQ multiplex PCR. The sample has roughly 120,000 clones, about 69% seen once. The specimen sequenced was PBMCs. The V gene is TRBV5-6, the J gene TRBJ2-3, with no clear D. This receptor was identified in a woman between 18 and 30 years old in good health and CMV-seronegative. The CDR3 DNA reads as TGTGCCAGCAGCTTGGCCGGAGATACGCAGTATTTT. It yields the protein CASSLAGDTQYF.